Shown below are 21 T cell receptor beta chains from a single sample sequenced in a study of blood T cells in healthy people across ages. A second about 6 to 11 cycle PCR used barcoded and J-beta primers. One entry per CDR3 protein results from TCRdb running MiXCR on the 5' RACE reads. Of fewer than 2,000,000 distinct CDR3 sequences detected, 30% to 40% appear once; the ten largest clones hold 23%. Sequenced: blood. All receptors come from a human donor in good health.

CDR3 DNA sequence: TGTGCCAGCAGTTCTTTAGAGGGGCGGAATGAAAAACTGTTTTTT. Amino acids: CASSSLEGRNEKLFF. V usage is TRBV28 and J usage is TRBJ1-4, with D tentatively TRBD1 (5 bases). The germline V gene encodes CDR1 MDHEN and CDR2 SYDVKM. Trimming cost V 4 bases and J 5 bases, with 14 bases left between them. This CDR3 has 15 amino acids.

This clonotype was detected a few times. The chain has TRBV20-1 and TRBJ2-3; 10 bases are a match to TRBD2. The CDR3 has 13 amino acids. Germline assignment: CDR1 DFQATT and CDR2 SNEGSKA (reference sequence). CDR3 in DNA: TGCAACCCCTCTAGCGGGGGTGGAGATACGCAGTATTTT. This translates into CNPSSGGGDTQYF.

This rearrangement joins TRBV5-5 to TRBJ2-7, with D possibly being TRBD1 (6 bases). Germline-derived CDR1 and CDR2 are SGHKS and YYEKEE (reference sequence). This CDR3 region has 15 residues. Trimming left V 0 bases short and J 5 bases short, with 15 bases between. The CDR3 sequence is CASSLVPAGADEQYF. DNA for the CDR3: TGTGCCAGCAGCTTGGTCCCCGCAGGGGCGGACGAGCAGTACTTC.

V usage is TRBV7-6 and J usage is TRBJ1-6, with a weak D call TRBD1 (5 bases). The CDR3 totals 13 residues. Germline CDR1 is SGHVS and CDR2 is FNYEAQ. Trimming stripped 5 bases from V and 7 bases from J, with 9 bases between. The CDR3 region is CASSGWGNSPLHF. The CDR3 DNA sequence: TGTGCCAGCAGCGGTTGGGGGAATTCACCCCTCCACTTT.

The chain couples TRBV5-4 to TRBJ2-7, with D tentatively TRBD2 (5 bases). This CDR3 has 17 amino acids. Trimming removed 4 bases at V and 3 bases at J, with 23 bases between. Germline loops: CDR1 SGHNT, CDR2 YYREEE (reference sequence). CDR3 coding DNA: TGTGCCAGCAGCGGACCTATTTCGGGGTATGGGATCTACGAGCAGTACTTC. Its translation is CASSGPISGYGIYEQYF.

This clonotype has more than one count but fewer than ten. The chain is built from TRBV6-5 and TRBJ1-2; D uncertain. The CDR3 contains 13 residues. Between the trimmed V and J ends, which lost 6 bases and 7 bases, there was a span of 15 bases. Germline V gives CDR1 MNHEY, CDR2 SVGAGI. The DNA of the CDR3 is TGTGCCAGCAGCTCCCCAGTGAGTACTGGCTACACCTTC. This sequence encodes CASSSPVSTGYTF.

This clonotype was seen a few times. The chain carries TRBV7-9 and TRBJ2-5; D may be TRBD1 (6 bases). This CDR3 has 17 residues. Germline V CDR1 and CDR2: SEHNR, FQNEAQ (reference sequence). Trimming took off 1 base at V and 2 bases at J, with 17 bases between the two ends. The CDR3, as DNA: TGTGCCAGCAGCTTAGGTTGGGGGCGGAACAAACAAGAGACCCAGTACTTC. This codes for CASSLGWGRNKQETQYF.

This clonotype was detected ten times or more. V and J are TRBV6-6 and TRBJ1-5; 7 bases line up with TRBD1. This CDR3 region has 15 residues. Trimming took 6 bases from V and 5 from J; bases not matched to a gene: 10. The germline gives CDR1 MNHNY, CDR2 SVGAGI (reference sequence). The CDR3 here is CASSPHDREHQPQHF. The CDR3 nucleotides are TGTGCCAGCAGCCCGCATGACAGGGAACATCAGCCCCAGCATTTT.

V is TRBV4-3 and J is TRBJ2-1; 7 bases fit TRBD1. With V trimmed by 1 base and J by 6 bases, 6 bases remained unmatched. The CDR3 spans 15 residues. Germline V gene sequence: CDR1 LGHNA, CDR2 YSLEER. The CDR3 DNA reads as TGCGCCAGCAGCCAAGTACGGGACAGTTGCAATGAGCAGTTCTTC. This gives the protein CASSQVRDSCNEQFF.

This clonotype appeared many times. V gene TRBV28 combines with J gene TRBJ1-1; D remains unclear. Trimming took 6 bases from V and 3 from J, leaving 8 bases between them. Germline-derived CDR1 and CDR2 are MDHEN and SYDVKM. The CDR3 is made up of 12 amino acids. CDR3 in DNA: TGTGCCAGCAGCCTAAGGCACACTGAAGCTTTCTTT. Encoded protein: CASSLRHTEAFF.

The chain has TRBV7-7 and TRBJ2-3, with D maybe TRBD2 (6 bases). The CDR3 covers 15 residues. V was pared by 5 bases and J by 1 base, with 13 bases between. Germline V gene lookup returns CDR1 SSHAT and CDR2 FNYEAQ (reference sequence). The CDR3: CASSPTREGTDTQYF. CDR3 coding DNA: TGTGCCAGCAGCCCTACCAGGGAGGGCACAGATACGCAGTATTTT.

The chain joins TRBV9 to TRBJ2-2; TRBD1 aligns across 7 bases. V shed 0 bases, J shed 2 bases, and the junction held 4 bases outside the gene matches. Germline V gene lookup returns CDR1 SGDLS and CDR2 YYNGEE. The CDR3 sequence is 16 residues long. The CDR3: CASSVDRGRNTGELFF. As DNA, the CDR3 is TGTGCCAGCAGCGTAGACAGGGGACGTAACACCGGGGAGCTGTTTTTT.

CDR3 nucleotides: TGCGCCAGCAGCCAAGATCAGCCAGGGAGCTCCTACAATGAGCAGTTCTTC. It is translated as CASSQDQPGSSYNEQFF. The chain carries TRBV4-3 and TRBJ2-1, with D perhaps assigned TRBD1 or TRBD2 (5 bases each). This CDR3 has 17 amino acids. Germline V lookup: CDR1 LGHNA, CDR2 YSLEER. V was trimmed by 0 bases and J by 0 bases, leaving 12 bases between them.

The chain couples TRBV4-3 to TRBJ2-7, with TRBD2 as a possible D gene (6 bases). The J call may be in error: the DNA end matches TRBJ2-5 better. The V gene's germline CDR1 is LGHNA and CDR2 YSLEER. The CDR3 runs 15 residues. DNA of the CDR3: TGCGCCAGCAGCCAAGATTGGAGGGCCACGGAGACCCAGTACTTC. Translated, it gives CASSQDWRATETQYF.

On this clonotype: The germline gene is not matched at one end of the junction; a read error may be the cause. This chain uses TRBV5-1 with TRBJ2-2, with D tentatively TRBD1 (6 bases). Per germline, CDR1 SGHRS and CDR2 YFSETQ. CDR3 length: 18 residues. The DNA of the CDR3 is TGCGCCAGCAGCTTGGCCGGACGAACATCCAGGGGCACCGGGGAGCTGGTTTTT. It specifies CASSLAGRTSRGTGELVF.

On this clonotype: The junction shows a germline mismatch at one end, possibly a read error. The chain links TRBV10-3 to TRBJ2-7; D call uncertain. The CDR3 loop spans 14 amino acids. CDR1 and CDR2 from the germline V gene are ENHRY and SYGVKD. In DNA, the CDR3 is TGTGCCATCAGGGAGTCGGATAAAACCTACGAGCAGTACTTC. This translates into CAIRESDKTYEQYF.

This clonotype was found a few times. The genes are TRBV20-1 and TRBJ1-6, with TRBD1 identical over 9 bases. J lost 14 bases, V lost 6 bases, and 14 bases had no gene match. The CDR3 consists of 14 residues. Germline V gives CDR1 DFQATT, CDR2 SNEGSKA (reference sequence). The CDR3 nucleotides read TGCAGTGCCCCCCGGACAGGGGTCCACTTAGCCCTCCACTTT. Translation gives CSAPRTGVHLALHF.

The sample holds a few counts of this clonotype. J is TRBJ2-3 and V is TRBV10-3; D remains ambiguous. The CDR3 covers 15 residues. V lost 0 bases, J lost 2 bases, and 9 bases lay in between. The V gene's germline CDR1 is ENHRY and CDR2 SYGVKD. The CDR3, as DNA: TGTGCCATCAGTGAGTCACTCCTTGCCACAGATACGCAGTATTTT. This gives the protein CAISESLLATDTQYF.

This chain connects TRBV12-5 to TRBJ2-5; 8 bases line up with TRBD1. Unmatched junction bases numbered 5, after V lost 4 bases and J lost 4 bases. CDR1 is LGHNT and CDR2 is FRNRAP in the germline V gene. The CDR3 totals 14 residues. DNA of the CDR3: TGTGCTAGTGGTTCGCGGACAGGGACAGAGACCCAGTACTTC. As protein: CASGSRTGTETQYF.

The sample holds a few counts of this clonotype. A junction boundary mismatches the germline segment, possibly from a read error. This sequence joins TRBV29-1 and TRBJ2-1; D is unresolved. This CDR3 is 13 amino acids long. Germline V gene data show CDR1 as SQVTM and CDR2 as ANQGSEA. CDR3 bases: TGCAGCGTTGAAATCCTACTGGGGAATGAGCGGTTCTTC. This translates into CSVEILLGNERFF.

The chain employs TRBV6-1 and TRBJ1-5; TRBD1 aligns across 9 bases. The germline V gene has CDR1 MNHNS and CDR2 SASEGT. Trimming took 6 bases from V and 8 from J; bases not matched to a gene: 5. This CDR3 has 13 residues. CDR3 nucleotide sequence: TGTGCCAGCAGCTCGGACAGGGGAGAGCCCCAGCATTTT. Translation: CASSSDRGEPQHF.